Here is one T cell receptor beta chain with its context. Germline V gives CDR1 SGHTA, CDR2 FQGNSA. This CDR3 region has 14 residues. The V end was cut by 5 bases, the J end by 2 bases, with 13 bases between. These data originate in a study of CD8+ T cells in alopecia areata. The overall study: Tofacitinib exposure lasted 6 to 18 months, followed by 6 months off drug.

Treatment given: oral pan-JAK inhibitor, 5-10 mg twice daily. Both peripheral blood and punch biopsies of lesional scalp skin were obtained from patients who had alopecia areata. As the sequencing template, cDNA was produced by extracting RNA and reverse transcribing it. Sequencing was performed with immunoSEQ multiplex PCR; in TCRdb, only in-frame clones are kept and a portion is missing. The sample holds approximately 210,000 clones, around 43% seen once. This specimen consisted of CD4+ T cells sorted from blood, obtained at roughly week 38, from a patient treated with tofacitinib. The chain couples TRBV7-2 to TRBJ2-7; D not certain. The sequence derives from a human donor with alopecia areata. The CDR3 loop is CASSPSDGAYEQYF. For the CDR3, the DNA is TGTGCCAGCAGCCCAAGTGACGGAGCCTACGAGCAGTACTTC.